The 17 T cell receptor beta chains given below trace back to one sample, sequenced in a study of OX40 agonist ivuxolimab in advanced cancers. The protocol was immunoSEQ multiplex PCR, while the TCRdb copy is restricted to in-frame clones and leaves out a portion. The data contain roughly 46,000 clones, roughly four fifths of them seen just once; the ten biggest clones take up about 1.8%. The sample here was CD4+ or CD8+ T cells sorted from blood, taken in a trial of the OX40 agonist ivuxolimab. The receptor set was obtained from an adult with an advanced solid tumor such as melanoma, head and neck, liver or kidney cancer.

The chain recombines TRBV6-8 with TRBJ2-5, with TRBD2 as a possible D gene (6 bases). Trimming shortened V by 7 bases and J by 13 bases, and 10 bases separated the two germline ends. The germline gives CDR1 MNHGY, CDR2 SAAAGT. This CDR3 is 9 amino acids long. The CDR3 reads CASMDGGYF. The CDR3 coding sequence is TGTGCCAGCATGGACGGGGGGTACTTC.

V is TRBV5-1 and J is TRBJ1-6; TRBD1 aligns across 8 bases. The CDR3 contains 19 residues. CDR1 and CDR2 (germline): SGHRS, YFSETQ. The ends lost 4 bases at V and 0 bases at J; junction bases unmatched: 12. The CDR3 reads CASSPRTGSLSSYNSPLHF. The CDR3 coding sequence is TGCGCCAGCAGCCCAAGGACAGGGAGCCTCAGCTCCTATAATTCACCCCTCCACTTT.

The chain couples TRBV30 to TRBJ1-5, with D perhaps matching TRBD1 (6 bases). The germline CDR1 and CDR2 sequences are GTSNPN and SVGIG (reference sequence). CDR3 length equals 13 residues. Between the trimmed V and J ends, which lost 5 bases and 2 bases, there was a span of 10 bases. The CDR3 sequence is CAWSDSRNQPQHF. CDR3 DNA sequence: TGTGCCTGGTCGGACAGCCGCAATCAGCCCCAGCATTTT.

The V call is TRBV11-1, the J call TRBJ2-5; a possible D gene is TRBD2 (7 bases). V gave up 0 bases and J gave up 4 bases, with 9 bases separating them. Germline V gives CDR1 SGHAT, CDR2 FQDESV (reference sequence). The CDR3 contains 14 residues. The CDR3 DNA follows: TGTGCCAGCAGCTTAGCGGGGGGGCGAGAGACCCAGTACTTC. It is translated as CASSLAGGRETQYF.

The V call is TRBV27, the J call TRBJ1-2, with 8 bases fitting TRBD1. This CDR3 has 15 amino acids. Trimming took 4 bases from V and 7 from J; bases not matched to a gene: 11. From germline, CDR1 is MNHEY and CDR2 SMNVEV (reference sequence). The CDR3 nucleotides read TGTGCCAGCAGTTACTCCCGGACAGGGCGTTCTGGCTACACCTTC. It codes for CASSYSRTGRSGYTF.

The chain combines TRBV5-1 with TRBJ1-1; a possible D gene is TRBD1 (6 bases). Looked up from germline, CDR1 is SGHRS and CDR2 is YFSETQ. The CDR3 is 13 amino acids. The V gene lost 3 bases and the J gene lost 6 bases, with 12 bases spanning the gap. This chain's CDR3 is CASSSPGASEAFF. As DNA, the CDR3 is TGCGCCAGCAGCTCGCCAGGGGCTTCTGAAGCTTTCTTT.

The chain carries TRBV7-3 and TRBJ1-1, with 9 bases aligning to TRBD1. Unmatched junction bases numbered 17, after V lost 5 bases and J lost 4 bases. The germline V gene has CDR1 SGHTA and CDR2 FQGTGA. The length of the CDR3 is 18 residues. CDR3 coding DNA: TGTGCCAGCAGCGCCAAGCCACCGGGACAGGGAAGGGGCACTGAAGCTTTCTTT. Its translation is CASSAKPPGQGRGTEAFF.

The CDR3 loop is CASSPLDRGLNQPQHF. CDR3 bases: TGTGCCAGTAGTCCCTTGGACAGGGGGTTAAATCAGCCCCAGCATTTT. The genes are TRBV19 and TRBJ1-5, with 10 bases that match TRBD1. Germline V gives CDR1 LNHDA, CDR2 SQIVND (reference sequence). Germline trimming cut 5 bases from V and 4 bases from J; bases unmatched to any gene: 8. The CDR3 length is 16 residues.

The V call is TRBV19, the J call TRBJ1-1; tentatively, D is TRBD1 (5 bases). V gave up 5 bases and J gave up 5 bases, with 18 bases separating them. The CDR3 has 15 amino acids. Germline loops: CDR1 LNHDA, CDR2 SQIVND (reference sequence). CDR3 in amino acids: CASSFVGAGETEAFF. The CDR3 DNA reads as TGTGCCAGTAGTTTCGTTGGGGCCGGGGAGACTGAAGCTTTCTTT. The entire variable domain, with the rest obtained from reference TRBV19 and TRBJ1-1, is as follows: DGGITQSPKYLFRKEGQNVTLSCEQNLNHDAMYWYRQDPGQGLRLIYYSQIVNDFQKGDIAEGYSVSREKKESFPLTVTSAQKNPTAFYLCASSFVGAGETEAFFGQGTRLTVV.

The chain is built from TRBV19 and TRBJ1-2, with D perhaps matching TRBD1 (5 bases). V lost 5 bases and J lost 7, with 23 bases in between. Germline V gives CDR1 LNHDA, CDR2 SQIVND (reference sequence). CDR3 length: 16 residues. CDR3 bases: TGTGCCAGTAGTCTCTCCGGGACCCGATACGGGGGTGGCTACACCTTC. Translation: CASSLSGTRYGGGYTF. Full variable domain (rest looked up from reference TRBV19 and TRBJ1-2): DGGITQSPKYLFRKEGQNVTLSCEQNLNHDAMYWYRQDPGQGLRLIYYSQIVNDFQKGDIAEGYSVSREKKESFPLTVTSAQKNPTAFYLCASSLSGTRYGGGYTFGSGTRLTVV.

The chain carries TRBV4-2 and TRBJ2-7; tentatively, D is TRBD1 or TRBD2 (5 bases each). The germline CDR1 and CDR2 sequences are LGHNA and YNFKEQ. This CDR3 is 15 amino acids long. The V end was cut by 3 bases, the J end by 2 bases, with 14 bases between. CDR3 region: CASSHSGDGTYEQYF. The CDR3 region has the DNA TGTGCCAGCAGCCACTCCGGGGACGGGACCTACGAGCAGTACTTC.

By frequency in the sample, this clone is medium-sized. The chain is built from TRBV4-1 and TRBJ1-6, with 7 bases that match TRBD1. Germline values: CDR1 MGHRA, CDR2 YSYEKL. With V trimmed by 2 bases and J by 7 bases, 11 bases remained unmatched. This CDR3 is built from 17 residues. As DNA, the CDR3 is TGCGCCAGCAGCCAACCCACAGGGGTTCTGCTGAATTCACCCCTCCACTTT. Amino acid sequence: CASSQPTGVLLNSPLHF.

The V call is TRBV5-1, the J call TRBJ2-7, with D tentatively TRBD2 (5 bases). Germline V gene sequence: CDR1 SGHRS, CDR2 YFSETQ. Trimming shortened V by 3 bases and J by 0 bases, and 16 bases separated the two germline ends. The CDR3 is made up of 16 amino acids. The CDR3 sequence is CASSSDLAASSYEQYF. CDR3 coding DNA: TGCGCCAGCAGCTCTGATCTAGCCGCCAGCTCCTACGAGCAGTACTTC.

V is TRBV10-3 and J is TRBJ2-2; D unclear. Germline V gives CDR1 ENHRY, CDR2 SYGVKD. V shed 10 bases and J shed 4 bases, with 10 bases lying between them. CDR3 length: 12 amino acids. CDR3 protein: CASNHVTGELFF. CDR3 nucleotides: TGTGCCAGCAATCACGTCACCGGGGAGCTGTTTTTT.

Written as DNA, the CDR3 is TGTGCCAGCAGCGTCTTGAGCGGGGGGGCAATGGAGACCCAGTACTTC. It yields the protein CASSVLSGGAMETQYF. The V call is TRBV9, the J call TRBJ2-5, with 10 positions matching TRBD2. The CDR3 is 16 amino acids. V dropped 2 bases and J dropped 5; count of bases not matched to a gene: 9. Per the germline V gene, CDR1 is SGDLS and CDR2 is YYNGEE.

This clone was observed a few times. The CDR3 here is CASSRASGVYNEQFF. CDR3 nucleotide sequence: TGTGCCAGCTCAAGGGCTAGCGGGGTCTACAATGAGCAGTTCTTC. The rearrangement uses TRBV18 and TRBJ2-1; 9 nucleotides align to TRBD2. Per the germline V gene, CDR1 is KGHSH and CDR2 is LQKENI. Trimming removed 5 bases from V and 3 bases from J; junction bases left unmatched: 5. The CDR3 is 15 amino acids.

This sequence joins TRBV7-2 and TRBJ1-6, with a tentative D call TRBD1 (5 bases). The germline V gene has CDR1 SGHTA and CDR2 FQGNSA. This CDR3 is built from 15 residues. The germline V and J ends were trimmed by 5 bases and 7 bases, with 15 bases remaining between them. The CDR3 sequence: CASSTGGVRNSPLHF. In DNA form, the CDR3 reads TGTGCCAGCAGCACAGGAGGGGTTCGAAATTCACCCCTCCACTTT.